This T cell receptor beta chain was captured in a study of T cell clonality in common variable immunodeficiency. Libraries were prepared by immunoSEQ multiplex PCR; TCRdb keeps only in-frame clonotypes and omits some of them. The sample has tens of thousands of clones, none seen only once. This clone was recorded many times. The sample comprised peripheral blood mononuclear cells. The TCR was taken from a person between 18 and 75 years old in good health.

Partial CDR3 DNA: TGTGCCAGCAGCTGGGACAGAGCTAACTATGGC. Residues: CASSWDRANYG. The CDR3 in full is CASSWDRANYGYTF. This chain joins TRBV5-4 and TRBJ1-2, with 7 bases lining up with TRBD1. The read comes to an end 3 residues before the CDR3 does, leaving the germline J gene to fill in the end. V lost 3 bases, J lost 0 bases, and 2 bases stayed unmatched. The CDR3 is made up of 14 amino acids. Per the germline V gene, CDR1 is SGHNT and CDR2 is YYREEE (reference sequence).